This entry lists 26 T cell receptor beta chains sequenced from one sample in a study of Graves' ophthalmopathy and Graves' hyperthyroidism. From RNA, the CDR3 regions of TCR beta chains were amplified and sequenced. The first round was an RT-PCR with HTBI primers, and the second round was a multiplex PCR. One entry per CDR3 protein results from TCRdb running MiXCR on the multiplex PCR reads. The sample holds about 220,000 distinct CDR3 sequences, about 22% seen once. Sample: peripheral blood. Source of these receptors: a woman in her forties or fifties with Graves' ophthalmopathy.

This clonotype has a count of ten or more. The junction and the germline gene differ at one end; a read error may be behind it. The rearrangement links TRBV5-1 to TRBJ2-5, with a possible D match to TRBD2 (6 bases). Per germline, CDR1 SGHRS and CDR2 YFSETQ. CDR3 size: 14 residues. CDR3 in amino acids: CASSISTSQGTQYF. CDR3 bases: TGCGCCAGCAGCATCTCGACTAGTCAAGGGACCCAGTACTTC.

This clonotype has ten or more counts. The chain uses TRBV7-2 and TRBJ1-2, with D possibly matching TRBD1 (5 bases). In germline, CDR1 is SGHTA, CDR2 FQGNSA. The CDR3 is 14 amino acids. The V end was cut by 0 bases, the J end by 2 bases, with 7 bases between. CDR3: CASSLAKGNYGYTF. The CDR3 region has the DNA TGTGCCAGCAGCTTAGCGAAGGGGAACTATGGCTACACCTTC.

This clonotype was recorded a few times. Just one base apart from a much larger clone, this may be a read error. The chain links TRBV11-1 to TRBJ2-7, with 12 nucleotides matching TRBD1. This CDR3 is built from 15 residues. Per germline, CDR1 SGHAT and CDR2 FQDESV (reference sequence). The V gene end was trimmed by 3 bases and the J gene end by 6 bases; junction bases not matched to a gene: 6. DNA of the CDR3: TGTGCCAGCAGCTTTTCCGGGACAGGGGGCCGCGAGCAGTACTTC. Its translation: CASSFSGTGGREQYF.

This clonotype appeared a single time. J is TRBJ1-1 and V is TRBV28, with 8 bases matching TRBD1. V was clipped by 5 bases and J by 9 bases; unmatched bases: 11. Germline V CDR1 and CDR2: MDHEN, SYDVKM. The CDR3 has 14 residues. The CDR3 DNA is TGTGCCAGCAGTCTCCCCCCGGGACAGGAGAAAGCTTTCTTT. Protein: CASSLPPGQEKAFF. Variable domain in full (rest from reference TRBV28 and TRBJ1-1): DVKVTQSSRYLVKRTGEKVFLECVQDMDHENMFWYRQDPGLGLRLIYFSYDVKMKEKGDIPEGYSVSREKKERFSLILESASTNQTSMYLCASSLPPGQEKAFFGQGTRLTVV.

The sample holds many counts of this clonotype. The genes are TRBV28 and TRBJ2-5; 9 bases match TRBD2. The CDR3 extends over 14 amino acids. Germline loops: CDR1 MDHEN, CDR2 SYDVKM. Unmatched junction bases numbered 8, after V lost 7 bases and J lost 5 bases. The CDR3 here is CASTPSGIKETQYF. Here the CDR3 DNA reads TGTGCCAGCACACCTAGCGGGATTAAGGAGACCCAGTACTTC.

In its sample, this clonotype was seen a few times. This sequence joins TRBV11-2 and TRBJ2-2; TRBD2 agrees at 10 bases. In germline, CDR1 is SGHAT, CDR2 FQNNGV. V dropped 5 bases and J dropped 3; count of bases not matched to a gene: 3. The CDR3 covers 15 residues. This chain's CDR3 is CASSRTSGYTGELFF. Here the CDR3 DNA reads TGTGCCAGCAGCCGGACTAGCGGTTACACCGGGGAGCTGTTTTTT.

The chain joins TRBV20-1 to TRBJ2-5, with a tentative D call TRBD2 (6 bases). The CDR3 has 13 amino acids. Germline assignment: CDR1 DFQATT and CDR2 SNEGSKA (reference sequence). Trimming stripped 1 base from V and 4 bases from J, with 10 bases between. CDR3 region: CSARAGVVETQYF. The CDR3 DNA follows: TGCAGTGCTAGAGCGGGAGTGGTAGAGACCCAGTACTTC.

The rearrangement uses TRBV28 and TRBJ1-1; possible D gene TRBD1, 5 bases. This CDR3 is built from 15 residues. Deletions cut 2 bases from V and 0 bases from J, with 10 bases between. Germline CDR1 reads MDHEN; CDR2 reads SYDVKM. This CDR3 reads CASSLGGRLNTEAFF. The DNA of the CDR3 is TGTGCCAGCAGTTTAGGGGGACGGCTGAACACTGAAGCTTTCTTT.

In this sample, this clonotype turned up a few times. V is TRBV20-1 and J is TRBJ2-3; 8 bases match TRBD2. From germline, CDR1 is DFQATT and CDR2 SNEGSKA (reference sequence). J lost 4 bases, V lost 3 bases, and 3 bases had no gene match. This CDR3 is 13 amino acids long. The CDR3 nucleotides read TGCAGTGCTAGGGGACTAGTCCCAGATACGCAGTATTTT. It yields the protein CSARGLVPDTQYF.

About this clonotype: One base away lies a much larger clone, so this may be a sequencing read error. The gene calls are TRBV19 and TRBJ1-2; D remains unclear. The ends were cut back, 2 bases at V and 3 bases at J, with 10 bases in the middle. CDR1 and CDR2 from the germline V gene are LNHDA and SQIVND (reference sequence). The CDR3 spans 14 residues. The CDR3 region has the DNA TGTGCCAGTAGTATATCTGACATCGACTATGGCTACACCTTC. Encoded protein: CASSISDIDYGYTF.

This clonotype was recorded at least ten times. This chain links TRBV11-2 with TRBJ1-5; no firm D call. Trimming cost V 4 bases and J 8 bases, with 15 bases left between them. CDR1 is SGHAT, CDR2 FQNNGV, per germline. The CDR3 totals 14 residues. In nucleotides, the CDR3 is TGTGCCAGCAGCTCCTCCTTCGACCGCGAGCCCCAGCATTTT. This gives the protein CASSSSFDREPQHF.

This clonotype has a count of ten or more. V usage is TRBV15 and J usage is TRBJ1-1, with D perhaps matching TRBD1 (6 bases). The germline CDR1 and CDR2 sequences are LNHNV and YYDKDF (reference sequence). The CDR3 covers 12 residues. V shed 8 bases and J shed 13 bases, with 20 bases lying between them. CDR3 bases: TGTGCCACCTCTCGGACAGCTACTCCAAGTTTCTTT. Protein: CATSRTATPSFF.

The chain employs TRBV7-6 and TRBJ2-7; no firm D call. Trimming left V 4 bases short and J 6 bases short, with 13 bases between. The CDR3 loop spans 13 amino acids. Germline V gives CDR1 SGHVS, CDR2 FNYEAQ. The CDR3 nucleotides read TGTGCCAGCAGCTCAAACCTATTGGTCGAGCAGTACTTC. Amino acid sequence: CASSSNLLVEQYF.

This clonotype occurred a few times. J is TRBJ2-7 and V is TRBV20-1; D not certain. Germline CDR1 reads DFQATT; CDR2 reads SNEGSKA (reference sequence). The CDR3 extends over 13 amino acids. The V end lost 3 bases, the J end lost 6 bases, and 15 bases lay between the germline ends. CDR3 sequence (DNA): TGCAGTGCTAGGTTTAACCCTGTCCCCGAGCAGTACTTC. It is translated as CSARFNPVPEQYF.

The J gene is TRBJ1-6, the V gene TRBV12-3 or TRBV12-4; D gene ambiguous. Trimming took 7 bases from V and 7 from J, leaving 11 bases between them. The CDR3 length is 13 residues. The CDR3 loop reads CASTVFENSPLHF. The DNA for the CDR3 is TGTGCCAGCACCGTTTTTGAGAATTCACCCCTCCACTTT.

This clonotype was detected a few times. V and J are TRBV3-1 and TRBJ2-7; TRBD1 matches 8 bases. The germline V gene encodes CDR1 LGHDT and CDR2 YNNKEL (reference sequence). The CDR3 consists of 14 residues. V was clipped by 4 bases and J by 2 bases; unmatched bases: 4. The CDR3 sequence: CASSRSGQAYEQYF. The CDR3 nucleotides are TGTGCCAGCAGCCGATCGGGACAGGCCTACGAGCAGTACTTC.

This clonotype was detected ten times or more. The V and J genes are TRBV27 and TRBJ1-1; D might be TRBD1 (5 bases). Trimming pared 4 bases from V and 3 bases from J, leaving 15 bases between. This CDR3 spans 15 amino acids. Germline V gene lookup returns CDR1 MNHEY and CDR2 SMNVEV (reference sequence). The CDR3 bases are TGTGCCAGCAGTTCGCCGGGACGACGAGACACTGAAGCTTTCTTT. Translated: CASSSPGRRDTEAFF.

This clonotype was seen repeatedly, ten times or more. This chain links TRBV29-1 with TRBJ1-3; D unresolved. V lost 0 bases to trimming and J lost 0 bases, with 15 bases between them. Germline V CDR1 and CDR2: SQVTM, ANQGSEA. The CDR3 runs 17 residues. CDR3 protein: CSVEDVRNYNSGNTIYF. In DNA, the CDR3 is TGCAGCGTTGAAGATGTGAGAAACTATAACTCTGGAAACACCATATATTTT.

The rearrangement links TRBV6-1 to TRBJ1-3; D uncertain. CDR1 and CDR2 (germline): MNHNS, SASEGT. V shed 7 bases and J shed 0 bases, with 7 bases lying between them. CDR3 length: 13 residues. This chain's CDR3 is CASKTGSGNTIYF. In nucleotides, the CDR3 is TGTGCCAGCAAAACCGGCTCTGGAAACACCATATATTTT.

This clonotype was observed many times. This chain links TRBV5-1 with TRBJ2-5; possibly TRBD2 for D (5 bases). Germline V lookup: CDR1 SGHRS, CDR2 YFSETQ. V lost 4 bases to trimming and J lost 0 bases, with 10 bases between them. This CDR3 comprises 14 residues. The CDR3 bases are TGCGCCAGCAGCCCGGGAACGAACCAAGAGACCCAGTACTTC. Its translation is CASSPGTNQETQYF.

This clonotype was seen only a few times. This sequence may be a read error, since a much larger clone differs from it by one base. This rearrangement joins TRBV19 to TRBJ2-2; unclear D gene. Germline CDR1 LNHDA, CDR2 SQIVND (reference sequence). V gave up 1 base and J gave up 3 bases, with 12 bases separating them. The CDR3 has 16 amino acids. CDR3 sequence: CASSIGGSADTGELFF. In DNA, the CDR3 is TGTGCCAGTAGTATAGGAGGCAGCGCGGACACCGGGGAGCTGTTTTTT.

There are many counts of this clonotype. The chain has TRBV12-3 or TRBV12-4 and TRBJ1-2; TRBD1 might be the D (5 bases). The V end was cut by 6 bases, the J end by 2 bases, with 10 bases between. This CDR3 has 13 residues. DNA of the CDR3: TGTGCCAGCAGCCTAAAGGGGAACTATGGCTACACCTTC. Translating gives CASSLKGNYGYTF.

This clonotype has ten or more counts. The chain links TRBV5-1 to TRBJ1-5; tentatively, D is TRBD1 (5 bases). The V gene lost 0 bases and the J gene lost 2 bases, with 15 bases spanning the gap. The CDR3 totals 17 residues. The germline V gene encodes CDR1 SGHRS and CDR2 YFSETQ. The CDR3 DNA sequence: TGCGCCAGCAGCTTGGATTTTCGCAGGGAGGGCAATCAGCCCCAGCATTTT. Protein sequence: CASSLDFRREGNQPQHF.

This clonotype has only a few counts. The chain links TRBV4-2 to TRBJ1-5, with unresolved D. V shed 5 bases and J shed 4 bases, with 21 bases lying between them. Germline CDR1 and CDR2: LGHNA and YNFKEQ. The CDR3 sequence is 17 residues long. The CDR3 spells CASSYQPRGFGNQPQHF. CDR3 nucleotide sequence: TGTGCCAGCAGCTACCAGCCACGGGGTTTTGGGAATCAGCCCCAGCATTTT.

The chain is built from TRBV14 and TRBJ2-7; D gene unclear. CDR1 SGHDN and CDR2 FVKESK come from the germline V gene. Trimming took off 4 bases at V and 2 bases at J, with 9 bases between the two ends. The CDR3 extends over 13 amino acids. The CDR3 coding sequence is TGTGCCAGCAGCCCAGCGAGCCCCTACGAGCAGTACTTC. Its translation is CASSPASPYEQYF.

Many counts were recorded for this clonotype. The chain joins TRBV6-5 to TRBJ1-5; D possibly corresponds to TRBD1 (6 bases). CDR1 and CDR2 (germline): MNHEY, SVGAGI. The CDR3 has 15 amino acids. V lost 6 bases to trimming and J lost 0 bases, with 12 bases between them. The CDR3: CASRTSGDSNQPQHF. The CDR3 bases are TGTGCCAGCAGGACTTCAGGGGATAGCAATCAGCCCCAGCATTTT.